Sequencing of this T cell receptor (beta chain) was carried out in a study of blood T cells in healthy people across ages. Germline CDR1 is SGHTA and CDR2 is FQGNSA. CDR3 length equals 13 residues. The junction had 7 bases not matched to a gene; V was cut back by 5 bases and J by 8 bases. In the case of this clonotype: Antigen unknown.

The authors ran a second PCR of roughly 7 to 11 cycles using a sample-barcoded 5' primer and a J-beta primer mix. TCRdb processed the 5' RACE reads anew with MiXCR; each CDR3 protein has one entry. This table has about 570,000 distinct CDR3 sequences, 25% to 30% appearing once. Findings of the study overall: Because sorting was not performed, PBMCs prevented conclusive naive versus antigen-experienced comparison. Naive T cell percentage by flow cytometry tracked strongly with beta diversity.

V gene TRBV7-2 combines with J gene TRBJ1-2; 8 bases are a match to TRBD1. The material sequenced was blood. The origin of this receptor is a woman in her seventies in good health. The CDR3 nucleotides are TGTGCCAGCAGCCAACAGGGGACAGGCGGCTACACCTTC. Translating it yields CASSQQGTGGYTF.